Included here is one T cell receptor beta chain sequence, with context. The data originate from a study of CD8+ T cells in alopecia areata. Sample treatment: oral pan-JAK inhibitor, 5-10 mg twice daily. TCR sequencing used cDNA made by reverse transcription of extracted RNA. Method: immunoSEQ multiplex PCR; TCRdb's copy keeps in-frame clones and lacks some. The sample yields 40,000 to 50,000 clones, under 70% seen once. V was cut by 9 bases and J by 3 bases, with 12 bases left in between. CDR3 length equals 12 residues. Germline CDR1 reads MGHRA; CDR2 reads YSYEKL. The receptor comes from a human donor with alopecia areata. The starting material was CD8+ T cells sorted from blood, obtained at week 4, from a patient treated with tofacitinib. The V and J genes are TRBV4-1 and TRBJ2-7, with D perhaps matching TRBD1 or TRBD2 (5 bases each). The chain's CDR3 is CASRGDSYEQYF. Here the CDR3 DNA reads TGCGCCAGTAGGGGAGACAGCTACGAGCAGTACTTC.